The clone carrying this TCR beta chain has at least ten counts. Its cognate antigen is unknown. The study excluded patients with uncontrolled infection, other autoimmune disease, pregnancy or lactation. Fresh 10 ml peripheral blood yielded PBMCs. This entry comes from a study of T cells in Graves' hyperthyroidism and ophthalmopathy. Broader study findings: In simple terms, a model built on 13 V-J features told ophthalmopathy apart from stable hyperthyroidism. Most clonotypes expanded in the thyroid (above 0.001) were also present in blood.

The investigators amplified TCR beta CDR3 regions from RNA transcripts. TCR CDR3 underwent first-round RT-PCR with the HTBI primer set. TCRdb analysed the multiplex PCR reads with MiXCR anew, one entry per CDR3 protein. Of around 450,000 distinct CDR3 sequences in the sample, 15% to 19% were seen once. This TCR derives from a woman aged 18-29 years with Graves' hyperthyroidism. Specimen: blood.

CDR3 sequence (DNA): TGTGCCAGTAGTGTCCTCGGGTACGGGGCCAACGTCCTGACTTTC. Residues: CASSVLGYGANVLTF. The V and J genes are TRBV19 and TRBJ2-6; D ambiguous. Trimming took 5 bases from V and 4 from J, leaving 12 bases between them. The CDR3 runs to 15 residues. Germline loops: CDR1 LNHDA, CDR2 SQIVND (reference sequence).